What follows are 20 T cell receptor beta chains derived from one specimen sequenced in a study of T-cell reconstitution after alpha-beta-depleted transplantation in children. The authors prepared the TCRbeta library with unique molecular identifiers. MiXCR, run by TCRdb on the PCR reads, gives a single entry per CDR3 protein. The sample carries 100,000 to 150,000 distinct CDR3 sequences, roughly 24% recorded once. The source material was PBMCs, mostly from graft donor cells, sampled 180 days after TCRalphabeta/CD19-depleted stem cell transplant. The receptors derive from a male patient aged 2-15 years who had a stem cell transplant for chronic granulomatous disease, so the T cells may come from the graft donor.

The chain's CDR3 is CASSSPLLKRGDLGYTF. CDR3 in DNA: TGTGCCAGCAGCTCACCCCTGCTAAAGAGAGGCGACCTAGGCTACACCTTC. V gene TRBV11-2 combines with J gene TRBJ1-2; D call uncertain. The germline V gene encodes CDR1 SGHAT and CDR2 FQNNGV. Trimming stripped 4 bases from V and 8 bases from J, with 26 bases between. This CDR3 has 17 residues.

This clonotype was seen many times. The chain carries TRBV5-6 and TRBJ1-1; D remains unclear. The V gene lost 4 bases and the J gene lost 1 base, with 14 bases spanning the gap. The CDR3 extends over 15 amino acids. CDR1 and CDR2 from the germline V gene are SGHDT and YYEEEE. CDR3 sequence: CASSIPGRGNTEAFF. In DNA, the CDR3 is TGTGCCAGCAGCATCCCCGGACGGGGGAACACTGAAGCTTTCTTT.

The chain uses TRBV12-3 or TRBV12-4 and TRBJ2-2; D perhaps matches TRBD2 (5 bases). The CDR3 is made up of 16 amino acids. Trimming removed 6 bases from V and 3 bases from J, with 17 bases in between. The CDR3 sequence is CASRSSAGGDTGELFF. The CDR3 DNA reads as TGTGCCAGCAGGTCCTCGGCGGGCGGCGACACCGGGGAGCTGTTTTTT.

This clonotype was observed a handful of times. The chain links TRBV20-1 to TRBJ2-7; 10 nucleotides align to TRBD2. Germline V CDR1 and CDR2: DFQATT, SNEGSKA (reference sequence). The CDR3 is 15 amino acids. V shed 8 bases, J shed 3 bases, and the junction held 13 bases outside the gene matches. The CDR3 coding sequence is TGCAGTTCCCCCCTCGGAACTAGCGGGGACTACGAGCAGTACTTC. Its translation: CSSPLGTSGDYEQYF.

CDR3 in amino acids: CASSFAGPQHF. In DNA, the CDR3 is TGTGCCAGCAGCTTCGCGGGGCCCCAGCATTTT. This chain joins TRBV7-2 and TRBJ1-5; no firm D call. The germline V gene encodes CDR1 SGHTA and CDR2 FQGNSA. The germline V and J ends were trimmed by 3 bases and 9 bases, with 6 bases remaining between them. CDR3 length: 11 amino acids.

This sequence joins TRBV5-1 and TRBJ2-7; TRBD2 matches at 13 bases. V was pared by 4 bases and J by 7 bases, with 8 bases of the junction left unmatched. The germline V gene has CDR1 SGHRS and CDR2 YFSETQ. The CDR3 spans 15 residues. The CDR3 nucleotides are TGCGCCAGCAGCCCTGTCAAACTAGCGGGAGGGGAGCAGTACTTC. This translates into CASSPVKLAGGEQYF.

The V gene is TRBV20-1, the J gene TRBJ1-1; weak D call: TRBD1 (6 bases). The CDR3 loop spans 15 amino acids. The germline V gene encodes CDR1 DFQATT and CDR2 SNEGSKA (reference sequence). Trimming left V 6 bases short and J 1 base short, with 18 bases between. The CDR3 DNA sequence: TGCAGTGCCCCTCTAACAGGGACGGGGAACACTGAAGCTTTCTTT. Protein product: CSAPLTGTGNTEAFF.

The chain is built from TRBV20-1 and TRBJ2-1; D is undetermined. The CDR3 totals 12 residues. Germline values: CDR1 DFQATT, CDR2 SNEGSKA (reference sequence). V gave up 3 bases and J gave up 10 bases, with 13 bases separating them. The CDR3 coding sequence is TGCAGTGCTAGCCACGAATGGCGCGAGCAGTTCTTC. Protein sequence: CSASHEWREQFF.

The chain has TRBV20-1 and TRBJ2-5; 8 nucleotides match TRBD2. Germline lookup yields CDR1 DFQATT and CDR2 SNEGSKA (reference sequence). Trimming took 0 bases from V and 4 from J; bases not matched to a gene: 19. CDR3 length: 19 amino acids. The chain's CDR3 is CSARDALAEASPRRETQYF. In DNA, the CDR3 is TGCAGTGCTAGAGACGCACTAGCGGAAGCATCCCCTCGGAGAGAGACCCAGTACTTC.

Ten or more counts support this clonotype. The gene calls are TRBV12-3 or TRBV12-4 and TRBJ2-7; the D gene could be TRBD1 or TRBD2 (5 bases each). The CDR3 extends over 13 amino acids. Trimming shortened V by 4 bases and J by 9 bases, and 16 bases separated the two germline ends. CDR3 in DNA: TGTGCCAGCAGTTCGGTACAGGAACGGGGGCAGTACTTC. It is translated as CASSSVQERGQYF.

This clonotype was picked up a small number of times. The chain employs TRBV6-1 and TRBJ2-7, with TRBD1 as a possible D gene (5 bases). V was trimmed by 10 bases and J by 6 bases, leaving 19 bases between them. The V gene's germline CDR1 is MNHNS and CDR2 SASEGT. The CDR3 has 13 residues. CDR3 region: CATKQGVRREQYF. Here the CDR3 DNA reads TGTGCCACCAAGCAAGGGGTAAGGCGCGAGCAGTACTTC.

Written as DNA, the CDR3 is TGTGCCAGCAGCGTAGATGGAGGGAATGAGCAGTTCTTC. This sequence encodes CASSVDGGNEQFF. The chain is built from TRBV9 and TRBJ2-1, with D tentatively TRBD2 (6 bases). Germline CDR1 reads SGDLS; CDR2 reads YYNGEE. V shed 0 bases and J shed 7 bases, with 8 bases lying between them. The CDR3 has 13 residues.

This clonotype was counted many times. The CDR3 DNA is TGCAGTGCTAGAGAAACAGGGGTTGAGCAGTACTTC. Amino acids: CSARETGVEQYF. This chain uses TRBV20-1 with TRBJ2-7; 7 bases line up with TRBD1. Germline V gene data show CDR1 as DFQATT and CDR2 as SNEGSKA (reference sequence). This CDR3 has 12 amino acids. Unmatched junction bases numbered 3, after V lost 0 bases and J lost 7 bases.

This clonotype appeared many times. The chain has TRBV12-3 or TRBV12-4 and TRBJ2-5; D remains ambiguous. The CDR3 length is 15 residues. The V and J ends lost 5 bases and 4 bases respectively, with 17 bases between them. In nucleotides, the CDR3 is TGTGCCAGCAGTGATTTTCAATTGCCGGGAGAGACCCAGTACTTC. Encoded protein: CASSDFQLPGETQYF.

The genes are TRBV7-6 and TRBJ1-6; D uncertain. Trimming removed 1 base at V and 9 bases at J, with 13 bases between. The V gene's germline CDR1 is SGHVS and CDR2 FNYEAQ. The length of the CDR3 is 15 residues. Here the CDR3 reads CASSLGAGIVSPLHF. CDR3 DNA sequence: TGTGCCAGCAGCTTAGGGGCAGGCATCGTTTCACCCCTCCACTTT.

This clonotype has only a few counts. The CDR3 region is CASSLRSERNEKLFF. Here the CDR3 DNA reads TGTGCCAGCAGTCTCCGGTCGGAGCGTAATGAAAAACTGTTTTTT. The chain combines TRBV12-3 or TRBV12-4 with TRBJ1-4; D is uncertain. The V and J ends lost 5 bases and 4 bases respectively, with 14 bases between them. The CDR3 is 15 residues long.

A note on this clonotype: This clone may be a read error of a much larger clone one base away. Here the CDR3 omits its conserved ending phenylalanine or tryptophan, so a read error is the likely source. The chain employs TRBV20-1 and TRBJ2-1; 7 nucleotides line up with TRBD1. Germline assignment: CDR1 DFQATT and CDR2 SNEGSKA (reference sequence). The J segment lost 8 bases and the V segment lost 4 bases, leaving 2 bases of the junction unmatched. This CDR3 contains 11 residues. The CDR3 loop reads CSAITGDEQFL. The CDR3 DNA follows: TGCAGTGCTATTACAGGGGATGAGCAGTTCTTG.

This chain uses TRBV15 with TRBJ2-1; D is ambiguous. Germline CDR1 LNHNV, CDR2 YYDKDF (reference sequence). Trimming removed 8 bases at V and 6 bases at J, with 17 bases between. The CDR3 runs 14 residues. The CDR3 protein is CATPSMLVSNEQFF. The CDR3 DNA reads TGTGCCACCCCTTCTATGCTAGTGAGCAATGAGCAGTTCTTC.

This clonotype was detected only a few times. For the CDR3, the DNA is TGCAGTGCTAGATGGTTGAACACGAACACTGAAGCTTTCTTT. Its translation is CSARWLNTNTEAFF. The rearrangement uses TRBV20-1 and TRBJ1-1, with D hard to call. CDR3 length: 14 amino acids. The V gene's germline CDR1 is DFQATT and CDR2 SNEGSKA (reference sequence). Deletions cut 2 bases from V and 1 base from J, with 11 bases between.

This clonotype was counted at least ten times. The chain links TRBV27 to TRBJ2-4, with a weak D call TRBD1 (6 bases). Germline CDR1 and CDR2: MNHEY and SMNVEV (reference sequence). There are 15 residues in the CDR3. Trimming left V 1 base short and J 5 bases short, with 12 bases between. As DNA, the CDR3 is TGTGCCAGCAGTTTATTTCCAGGGGCCGAAAACATTCAGTACTTC. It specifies CASSLFPGAENIQYF.